This TCR beta chain derives from a study of CD8 T cells in Susac syndrome (dated by TCRdb to the late 2010s). Background for the entire study: The study used repertoire sequencing to test whether antigen drove CD8+ T cell activation and differentiation in Susac syndrome. Overall results and qualifications from the work: The study acknowledged that relatively few individuals were included in the TCR sequencing and HLA analysis.

High-throughput TCR beta sequencing profiled peripheral blood CD8+ and CD4+ T cells from healthy donors, Susac syndrome patients and multiple sclerosis patients. The healthy donors served as controls matched for age and sex. Bulk CD8+ and CD4+ T cells were purified by magnetic negative isolation, whereas CD8+ TEMRA cells were enriched by FACS. Blood was collected in EDTA tubes and processed within 24 hours, with PBMCs isolated through density gradient centrifugation. PBMCs intended for TCR sequencing were frozen in liquid nitrogen and were later thawed in a 37 degrees C water bath. A purity of at least 90% was achieved for sorted or isolated CD4+, CD8+ and CD8+ TEMRA cells. Taken from cysteine to phenylalanine, the CDR3 has 13 residues. The read is trimmed to its CDR3 DNA, 39 bases read in frame from base 1. Trimming costs V 5 bases and J 7 bases, and their ends lie 11 bases apart. Per the germline V gene, SGHVS is the CDR1 and FNYEAQ is the CDR2.

This clonotype appeared once. No cognate antigen has been identified for it. Per-base quality was not reported, and no clone a single base away is much larger than it. One read gives only weak evidence. RNA was extracted using the RNeasy kit, and roughly 0.5 to 1 ug of the RNA was reverse transcribed with random hexamers. The immunoSEQ multiplex PCR assay, which covers 54 Vbeta and 13 Jbeta segments, was used to amplify TCR beta CDR3 regions. To correct PCR amplification bias, a synthetic template baseline was used for both primer optimization and computational correction. The paper's processing steps were these. Reads were annotated to V, D and J genes according to IMGT and were analyzed with immunoSEQ Analyzer, with only productive sequences retained. Clonality was computed as one minus Shannon entropy normalized by log2 of the number of productive unique sequences. For each patient and control, public and private clones were evaluated among the 100 most prevalent clones. Clones were defined as Susac-specific when absent from the healthy and MS cohorts, from about 970 published viral clones and from other ImmuneACCESS disease sequences. TCRdb trimmed public reads at Q25 via fastp, called clones via MiXCR and kept in-frame beta chains. Every CDR3 protein is listed once, alongside the most common genes and DNA of its rows. These V and J calls originate from TCRdb's pipeline instead of the authors' own analysis. The sample profile shows some 120,000 distinct CDR3 sequences; 94% of them were found once. The top ten constitute roughly 0.092% of the sample.

This clonotype originated in a human donor in good health. Sequencing was done on a sample of CD4+ T cells from PBMCs. This chain is built from TRBV7-6 and TRBJ2-2; confidence is insufficient to name the D gene. At the DNA level, the sequence is TGTGCCAGCAGCCCCTGGGGTGACGGGGAGCTGTTTTTT. Its amino acids are CASSPWGDGELFF.